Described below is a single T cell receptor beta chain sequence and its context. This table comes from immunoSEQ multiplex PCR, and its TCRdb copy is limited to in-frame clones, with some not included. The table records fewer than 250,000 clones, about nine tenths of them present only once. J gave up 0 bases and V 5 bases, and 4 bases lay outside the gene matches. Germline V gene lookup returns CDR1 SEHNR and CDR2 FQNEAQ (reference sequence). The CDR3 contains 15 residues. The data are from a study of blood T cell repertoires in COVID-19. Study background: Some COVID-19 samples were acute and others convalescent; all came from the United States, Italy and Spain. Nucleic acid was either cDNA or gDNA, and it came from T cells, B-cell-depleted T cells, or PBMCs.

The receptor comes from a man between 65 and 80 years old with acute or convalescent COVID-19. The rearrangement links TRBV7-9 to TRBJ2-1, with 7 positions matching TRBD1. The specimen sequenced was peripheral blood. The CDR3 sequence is CASSVRDSSYNEQFF. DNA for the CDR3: TGTGCCAGCAGCGTACGGGACAGCTCCTACAATGAGCAGTTCTTC.